The rows below give T cell receptor beta chains drawn from one sample of a study of CD8 T cells in ankylosing spondylitis. Using its own MiXCR run on the 5' RACE reads, TCRdb lists one record per CDR3 protein. The table includes 200,000 to 250,000 distinct CDR3 sequences, roughly a tenth detected once. Sequencing used blood, either unsorted or a sorted T cell fraction (not recorded which). These receptors all come from a male donor with ankylosing spondylitis or in good health (not recorded which). CDR3s include the opening cysteine and the closing phenylalanine or tryptophan. A D gene is named only where the DNA matches it firmly. Size is omitted from some rows. Given values are once, few, many or a class for expanded clones.

j_call: TRBJ2-5; clone_size: -; d_call: -; v_call: TRBV5-1; cdr3_aa: CASSLQDKTETQYF; cdr3_nt: TGCGCCAGCAGCCTACAGGACAAGACGGAGACCCAGTACTTC
j_call: TRBJ1-5; clone_size: many; d_call: -; v_call: TRBV30; cdr3_aa: CAWSPHTTSLQPQHF; cdr3_nt: TGTGCCTGGAGTCCCCATACAACCTCCCTCCAGCCCCAGCATTTT
j_call: TRBJ2-7; clone_size: many; d_call: TRBD1; v_call: TRBV4-1; cdr3_aa: CASSQEDRGAYEQYF; cdr3_nt: TGCGCCAGCAGCCAAGAAGACAGGGGCGCCTACGAGCAGTACTTC
j_call: TRBJ2-2; clone_size: many; d_call: -; v_call: TRBV20-1; cdr3_aa: CSAALVGPHTNTGELFF; cdr3_nt: TGCAGTGCCGCTCTGGTGGGCCCCCATACGAACACCGGGGAGCTGTTTTTT
j_call: TRBJ2-1; clone_size: many; d_call: TRBD2; v_call: TRBV20-1; cdr3_aa: CSASGLLAGVSEQFF; cdr3_nt: TGCAGTGCTAGTGGACTCCTAGCGGGGGTGAGTGAGCAGTTCTTC
j_call: TRBJ2-2; clone_size: few; d_call: -; v_call: TRBV30; cdr3_aa: CAWREVGELFF; cdr3_nt: TGTGCCTGGAGGGAGGTCGGGGAGCTGTTTTTT
j_call: TRBJ1-4; clone_size: few; d_call: -; v_call: TRBV30; cdr3_aa: CAWSTGGGDEKLFF; cdr3_nt: TGTGCCTGGAGCACCGGGGGCGGGGATGAAAAACTGTTTTTT
j_call: TRBJ2-2; clone_size: many; d_call: TRBD2; v_call: TRBV4-1; cdr3_aa: CASSPSQSIAGAGELFF; cdr3_nt: TGCGCCAGCAGCCCCTCACAATCCATCGCGGGAGCCGGGGAGCTGTTTTTT
j_call: TRBJ2-7; clone_size: many; d_call: -; v_call: TRBV7-8; cdr3_aa: CASSHLGDEQYF; cdr3_nt: TGTGCCAGCAGCCACCTGGGGGACGAGCAGTACTTC
j_call: TRBJ2-1; clone_size: few; d_call: TRBD2; v_call: TRBV12-3/TRBV12-4; cdr3_aa: CASSRLARRYNEQFF; cdr3_nt: TGTGCCAGCAGCCGACTAGCGAGACGCTACAATGAGCAGTTCTTC
j_call: TRBJ1-3; clone_size: few; d_call: -; v_call: TRBV2; cdr3_aa: CARRAAPGNTIYF; cdr3_nt: TGTGCCAGGAGGGCGGCCCCTGGAAACACCATATATTTT
j_call: TRBJ2-1; clone_size: -; d_call: -; v_call: TRBV3-1; cdr3_aa: CASSQVSGGRYNEQFF; cdr3_nt: TGTGCCAGCAGCCAAGTGTCCGGGGGGCGATACAATGAGCAGTTCTTC
j_call: TRBJ1-5; clone_size: -; d_call: -; v_call: TRBV7-2; cdr3_aa: CANSLGGGGQPQHF; cdr3_nt: TGTGCCAACAGCTTAGGGGGAGGGGGTCAGCCCCAGCATTTT
j_call: TRBJ1-2; clone_size: many; d_call: TRBD1; v_call: TRBV6-1; cdr3_aa: CASRPQGAQAYGYTF; cdr3_nt: TGTGCCAGCAGGCCCCAGGGGGCGCAAGCCTATGGCTACACCTTC
j_call: TRBJ2-1; clone_size: many; d_call: TRBD2; v_call: TRBV4-1; cdr3_aa: CASSPQGLAGGSSYNEQFF; cdr3_nt: TGCGCCAGCAGCCCTCAGGGACTAGCGGGGGGCAGCTCCTACAATGAGCAGTTCTTC
j_call: TRBJ2-3; clone_size: -; d_call: -; v_call: TRBV10-2; cdr3_aa: CASSESGGPADTQYF; cdr3_nt: TGCGCCAGCAGTGAGTCGGGAGGCCCGGCGGATACGCAGTATTTT
j_call: TRBJ2-7; clone_size: -; d_call: TRBD2; v_call: TRBV7-2; cdr3_aa: CASSLGAGGYERYF; cdr3_nt: TGTGCCAGCAGCTTGGGAGCGGGGGGTTACGAGCGGTACTTC
j_call: TRBJ2-5; clone_size: many; d_call: -; v_call: TRBV9; cdr3_aa: CASSVSAREETQYF; cdr3_nt: TGTGCCAGCAGCGTCTCCGCTAGAGAAGAGACCCAGTACTTC
j_call: TRBJ2-7; clone_size: many; d_call: -; v_call: TRBV15; cdr3_aa: CATSITQGYEQYF; cdr3_nt: TGTGCCACCAGCATAACACAAGGGTACGAGCAGTACTTC
j_call: TRBJ2-7; clone_size: many; d_call: TRBD1; v_call: TRBV29-1; cdr3_aa: CSVEAGTGPYEQYF; cdr3_nt: TGCAGCGTTGAAGCGGGGACAGGGCCCTACGAGCAGTACTTC
j_call: TRBJ2-1; clone_size: many; d_call: TRBD2; v_call: TRBV12-3/TRBV12-4; cdr3_aa: CASSLGTSGFYNEQFF; cdr3_nt: TGTGCCAGCAGTTTAGGAACTAGCGGGTTCTACAATGAGCAGTTCTTC
j_call: TRBJ2-7; clone_size: many; d_call: -; v_call: TRBV6-6; cdr3_aa: CATWFGEQYF; cdr3_nt: TGTGCCACCTGGTTTGGCGAGCAGTACTTC
j_call: TRBJ2-5; clone_size: -; d_call: TRBD2; v_call: TRBV5-1; cdr3_aa: CASSLPGLVGGETQYF; cdr3_nt: TGCGCCAGCAGCTTACCGGGACTAGTGGGGGGAGAGACCCAGTACTTC
j_call: TRBJ2-1; clone_size: many; d_call: TRBD2; v_call: TRBV3-1; cdr3_aa: CASSLTAGVTYNEQFF; cdr3_nt: TGTGCCAGCAGCCTGACGGCGGGAGTCACCTACAATGAGCAGTTCTTC
j_call: TRBJ2-7; clone_size: many; d_call: -; v_call: TRBV20-1; cdr3_aa: CSAQIGAGSYEQYF; cdr3_nt: TGCAGTGCCCAGATCGGGGCCGGCTCCTACGAGCAGTACTTC
j_call: TRBJ2-2; clone_size: many; d_call: TRBD1; v_call: TRBV5-1; cdr3_aa: CASSFGDRGSGELFF; cdr3_nt: TGCGCCAGCAGTTTCGGGGACAGGGGATCCGGGGAGCTGTTTTTT
j_call: TRBJ1-1; clone_size: many; d_call: TRBD1; v_call: TRBV12-3/TRBV12-4; cdr3_aa: CASSRRQGVTEAFF; cdr3_nt: TGTGCCAGCAGCCGACGACAGGGCGTCACTGAAGCTTTCTTT
j_call: TRBJ2-7; clone_size: many; d_call: TRBD2; v_call: TRBV20-1; cdr3_aa: CSASIGGASYEQYF; cdr3_nt: TGCAGTGCTAGTATCGGGGGGGCGTCCTACGAGCAGTACTTC
j_call: TRBJ2-7; clone_size: many; d_call: -; v_call: TRBV6-1; cdr3_aa: CASSKGTPYEQYF; cdr3_nt: TGTGCCAGCAGTAAAGGGACACCCTACGAGCAGTACTTC
j_call: TRBJ2-1; clone_size: many; d_call: TRBD1; v_call: TRBV5-1; cdr3_aa: CASSSGQVWDEQFF; cdr3_nt: TGCGCCAGCAGCTCGGGACAGGTATGGGATGAGCAGTTCTTC
j_call: TRBJ2-1; clone_size: -; d_call: -; v_call: TRBV12-3/TRBV12-4; cdr3_aa: CASSPRSPGGEQFF; cdr3_nt: TGTGCCAGCAGTCCTCGATCCCCCGGAGGTGAGCAGTTCTTC
j_call: TRBJ2-5; clone_size: many; d_call: TRBD1; v_call: TRBV25-1; cdr3_aa: CARRGPYPGWETQYF; cdr3_nt: TGTGCCAGAAGGGGGCCCTACCCTGGTTGGGAGACCCAGTACTTC